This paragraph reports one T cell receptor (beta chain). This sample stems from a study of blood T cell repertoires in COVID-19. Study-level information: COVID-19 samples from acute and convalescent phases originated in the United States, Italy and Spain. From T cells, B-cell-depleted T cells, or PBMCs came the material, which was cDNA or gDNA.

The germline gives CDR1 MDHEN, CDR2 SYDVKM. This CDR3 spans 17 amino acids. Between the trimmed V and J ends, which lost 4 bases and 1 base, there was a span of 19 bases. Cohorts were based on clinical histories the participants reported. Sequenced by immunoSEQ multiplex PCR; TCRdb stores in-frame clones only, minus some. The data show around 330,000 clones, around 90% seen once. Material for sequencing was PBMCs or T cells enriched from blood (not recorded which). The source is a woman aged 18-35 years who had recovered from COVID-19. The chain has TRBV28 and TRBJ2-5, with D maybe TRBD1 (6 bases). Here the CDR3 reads CASSWDLLGAFQETQYF. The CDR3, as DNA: TGTGCCAGCAGTTGGGACCTCCTGGGGGCCTTCCAAGAGACCCAGTACTTC. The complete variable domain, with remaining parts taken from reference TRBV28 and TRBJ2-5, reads DVKVTQSSRYLVKRTGEKVFLECVQDMDHENMFWYRQDPGLGLRLIYFSYDVKMKEKGDIPEGYSVSREKKERFSLILESASTNQTSMYLCASSWDLLGAFQETQYFGPGTRLLVL.